This TCR beta chain was observed in a study of blood T cell repertoires in COVID-19. Whole-study context: Samples came from the United States, Italy and Spain, spanning acute and convalescent COVID-19. T cells, B-cell-depleted T cells, or PBMCs supplied cDNA or gDNA.

In its sample, this clone was seen once. There are 14 residues in the CDR3. Germline-derived CDR1 and CDR2 are MDHEN and SYDVKM. V was clipped by 5 bases and J by 2 bases; unmatched bases: 4. How the authors handled the data: Reference gene primers were amplified, and this amplification served to estimate nucleated cell counts. Using immunoSEQ multiplex PCR, the repertoire was profiled, and TCRdb retains in-frame clones only, with some absent. V, J and clone size derive from that table, while D and trimming were established from the DNA sequence. The table records just under 150,000 clones, approximately 88% of them present only once.

This sequence originates from a human donor in a cohort sampled during active COVID-19. This chain connects TRBV28 to TRBJ2-5; 8 bases match TRBD1. The sample consisted of peripheral blood. The CDR3 region has the DNA TGTGCCAGCAGTAACAGGGGGTTTCAAGAGACCCAGTACTTC. This translates into CASSNRGFQETQYF.